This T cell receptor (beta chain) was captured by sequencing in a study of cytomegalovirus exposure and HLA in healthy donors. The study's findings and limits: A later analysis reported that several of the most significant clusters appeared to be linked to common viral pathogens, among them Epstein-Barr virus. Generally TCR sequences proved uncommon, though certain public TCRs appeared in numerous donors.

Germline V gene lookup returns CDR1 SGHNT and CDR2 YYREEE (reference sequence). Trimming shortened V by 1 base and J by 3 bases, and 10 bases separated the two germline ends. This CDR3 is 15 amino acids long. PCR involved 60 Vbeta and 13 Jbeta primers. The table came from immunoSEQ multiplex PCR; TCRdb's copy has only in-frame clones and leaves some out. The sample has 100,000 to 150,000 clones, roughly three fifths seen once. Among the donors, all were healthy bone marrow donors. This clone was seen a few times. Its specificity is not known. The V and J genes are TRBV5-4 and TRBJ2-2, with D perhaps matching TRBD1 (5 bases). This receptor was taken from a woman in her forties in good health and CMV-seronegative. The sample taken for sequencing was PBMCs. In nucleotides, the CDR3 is TGTGCCAGCAGCTTGCGGGTAGGGGACACCGGGGAGCTGTTTTTT. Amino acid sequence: CASSLRVGDTGELFF.